Listed below are T cell receptor beta chains from one sample, sequenced in a study of CD8 T cells in Susac syndrome. One entry per CDR3 protein results from TCRdb running MiXCR on the immunoSEQ multiplex PCR reads. The table lists approximately 130,000 distinct CDR3 sequences, 90% to 95% of them singletons. Sequencing was done on a sample of CD8+ T cells from PBMCs. All receptors come from a human donor with multiple sclerosis. Both conserved end residues are part of each CDR3. The D gene is left open where the match is weak. A clone size is listed for some rows: how often the clone was seen (once, few, many), or a class if it is expanded.

>once|NA|TRBV6-2/TRBV6-3|TRBJ2-4
CASSYLGENIQYF
TGTGCCAGCAGTTACCTAGGGGAGAACATTCAGTACTTC
>NA|NA|TRBV29-1|TRBJ2-3
CSVVGSQQPHFTDTQYF
TGCAGCGTTGTCGGGAGTCAACAGCCCCATTTCACAGATACGCAGTATTTT
>NA|TRBD1|TRBV28|TRBJ2-7
CASSLQGTYEQYF
TGTGCCAGCAGCCTACAGGGGACCTACGAGCAGTACTTC
>NA|TRBD1|TRBV5-1|TRBJ1-2
CASSLGDGQGDGYTF
TGCGCCAGCAGCCTAGGGGACGGACAGGGGGATGGCTACACCTTC
>NA|NA|TRBV13|TRBJ1-2
CASSEGARGYTF
TGTGCCAGCAGCGAGGGAGCCCGCGGCTACACCTTC
>NA|NA|TRBV27|TRBJ1-1
CASSLDHPMNTEAFF
TGTGCCAGCAGTTTAGATCACCCAATGAACACTGAAGCTTTCTTT
>few|NA|TRBV7-9|TRBJ1-1
CASSLMMNTEAFF
TGTGCCAGCAGCTTAATGATGAACACTGAAGCTTTCTTT
>NA|TRBD2|TRBV3-1|TRBJ2-1
CASSPGGGLLNEQFF
TGTGCCAGCAGCCCGGGAGGGGGACTACTCAATGAGCAGTTCTTC
>NA|NA|TRBV20-1|TRBJ1-2
CSASPSTVRQGYTF
TGCAGTGCTAGTCCCTCGACGGTACGGCAAGGCTACACCTTC
>once|NA|TRBV28|TRBJ2-1
CASSLTRPSYNEQFF
TGTGCCAGCAGTTTAACTAGACCCTCCTACAATGAGCAGTTCTTC
>NA|NA|TRBV28|TRBJ2-1
CASSASALYNEQFF
TGTGCCAGCAGTGCCTCGGCACTTTACAATGAGCAGTTCTTC